Ten or more counts support the clone carrying this T cell receptor (beta chain). Antigen specificity is unknown. The data are from a study of identical twins' blood T cells. Points from the study as a whole: Twin repertoire similarity may partly reflect shared environment.

There are 14 residues in the CDR3. The V gene's germline CDR1 is DFQATT and CDR2 SNEGSKA (reference sequence). Trimming took 1 base from V and 10 from J, leaving 19 bases between them. Donors were six healthy women in three monozygous twin pairs. Both ends of each TCR cDNA library bore sample-specific barcodes. TCRdb reprocessed the 5' RACE reads via MiXCR and lists one record per CDR3 protein. The data contain hundreds of thousands of distinct CDR3 sequences, over 25% of them seen just once; the ten biggest clones take up 5.5% to 6.5%. The receptor was derived from a woman between 18 and 55 years old in good health. The rearrangement uses TRBV20-1 and TRBJ1-2; D is uncertain. Sequencing was carried out using PBMCs. CDR3 residues: CSARATDGASDYTF. CDR3 nucleotides: TGCAGTGCTAGAGCCACCGACGGAGCGAGTGACTACACCTTC.